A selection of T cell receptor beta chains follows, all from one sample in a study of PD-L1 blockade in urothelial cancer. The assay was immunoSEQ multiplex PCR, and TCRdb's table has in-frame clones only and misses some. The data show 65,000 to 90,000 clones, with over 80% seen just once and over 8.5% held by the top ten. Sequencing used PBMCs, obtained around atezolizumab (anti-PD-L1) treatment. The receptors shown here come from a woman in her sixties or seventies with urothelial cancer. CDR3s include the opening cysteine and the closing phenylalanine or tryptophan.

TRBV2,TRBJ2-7,CASSPGLPYEQYF
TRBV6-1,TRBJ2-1,CASSVFAGDNEQFF
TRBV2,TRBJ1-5,CASSTGWNQPQHF
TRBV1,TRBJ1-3,CTSSRDLGNTIYF
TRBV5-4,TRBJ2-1,CASSSAKQGANEQFF
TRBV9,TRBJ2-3,CASSGRENPDTQYF
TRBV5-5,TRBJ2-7,CASSRGTATYEQYF
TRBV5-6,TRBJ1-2,CASSYPSPRRDYGYTF
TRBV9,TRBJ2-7,CASSLGTSTTYEQYF
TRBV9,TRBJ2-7,CASSGIHNEQYF
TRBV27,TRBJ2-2,CASRERGVGTGELFF
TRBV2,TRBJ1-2,CATARQQGGYGYTF
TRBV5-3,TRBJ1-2,CARSFRAGTGLKANYGYTF
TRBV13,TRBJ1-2,CASSSPLKTGNYGYTF
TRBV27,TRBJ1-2,CASSLWGTGTGYTF
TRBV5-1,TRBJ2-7,CASSFSGDSSYEQYF
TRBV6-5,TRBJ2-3,CASRRLDTQYF
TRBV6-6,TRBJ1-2,CASSYSGQGERYGYTF
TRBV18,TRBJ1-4,CASSPLRDSINEKLFF